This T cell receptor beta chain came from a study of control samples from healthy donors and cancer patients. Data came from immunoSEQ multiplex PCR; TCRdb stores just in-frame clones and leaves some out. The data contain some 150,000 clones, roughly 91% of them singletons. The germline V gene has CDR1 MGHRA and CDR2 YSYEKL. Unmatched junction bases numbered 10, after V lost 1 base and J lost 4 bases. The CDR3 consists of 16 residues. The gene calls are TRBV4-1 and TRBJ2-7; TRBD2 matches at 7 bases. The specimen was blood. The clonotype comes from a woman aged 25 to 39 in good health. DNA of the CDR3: TGCGCCAGCAGCCAAGGGGGGTGGGAGGGCCGGTACGAGCAGTACTTC. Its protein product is CASSQGGWEGRYEQYF.